This T cell receptor beta chain was documented in a study of identical twins. TCRdb analysed the 5' RACE reads with MiXCR anew, one entry per CDR3 protein. The sample holds 1.5 million to 2 million distinct CDR3 sequences, around 33% seen once. The sample holds a few counts of this clonotype. Its antigen is currently unknown. Trimming removed 4 bases at V and 6 bases at J, with 17 bases between. The CDR3 contains 14 residues. Per germline, CDR1 SGHRS and CDR2 YFSETQ. Study-level points and caveats: Conclusions leaned on cross-sectional statistical analysis and did not track the same donors over time. Those out-of-frame alpha sequences shared by twins showed an excess of low generation probability. Invariant cells of the MAIT and iNKT types might have partly distorted the zero-insertion analyses. The abundant beta clonotypes from cord blood had fewer insertions, and memory repertoires had none of this.

The sample comprised cord blood. The source is a newborn girl in good health. This sequence joins TRBV5-1 and TRBJ2-7; D uncertain. CDR3: CASSPLSGLGEQYF. CDR3 DNA sequence: TGCGCCAGCAGCCCCCTTTCGGGTCTAGGCGAGCAGTACTTC. The full variable domain, with the rest looked up from reference TRBV5-1 and TRBJ2-7, is KAGVTQTPRYLIKTRGQQVTLSCSPISGHRSVSWYQQTPGQGLQFLFEYFSETQRNKGNFPGRFSGRQFSNSRSEMNVSTLELGDSALYLCASSPLSGLGEQYFGPGTRLTVT.